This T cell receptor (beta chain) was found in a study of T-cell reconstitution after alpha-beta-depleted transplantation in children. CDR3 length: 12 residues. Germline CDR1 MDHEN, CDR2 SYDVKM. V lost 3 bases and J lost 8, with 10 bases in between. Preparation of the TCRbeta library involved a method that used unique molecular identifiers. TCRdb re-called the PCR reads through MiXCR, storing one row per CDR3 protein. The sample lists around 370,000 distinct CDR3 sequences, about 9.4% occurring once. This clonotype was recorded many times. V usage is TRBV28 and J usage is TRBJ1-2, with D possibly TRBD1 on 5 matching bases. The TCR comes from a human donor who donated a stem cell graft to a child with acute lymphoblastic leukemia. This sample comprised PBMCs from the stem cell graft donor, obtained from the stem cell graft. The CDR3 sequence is CASSFGGSGYTF. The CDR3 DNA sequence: TGTGCCAGCAGTTTCGGGGGAAGCGGCTACACCTTC.